One sample yielded the 23 T cell receptor beta chains listed below, sequenced in a study of blood T cell repertoires in COVID-19. Profiled with immunoSEQ multiplex PCR; TCRdb holds only in-frame clones, not every one. This sample yields tens of thousands of clones, of which about 87% are seen a single time; 5.5% to 8.5% belongs to the top ten. The sequenced sample was peripheral blood. Source of these receptors: a man in his sixties with active or convalescent COVID-19.

This chain uses TRBV9 with TRBJ2-5; 11 bases are a match to TRBD2. Germline CDR1 is SGDLS and CDR2 is YYNGEE. With 0 bases clipped from V and 4 bases from J, the junction kept 5 bases outside the gene matches. The CDR3 runs 16 residues. CDR3 residues: CASSVGASGGSETQYF. As DNA, the CDR3 is TGTGCCAGCAGCGTAGGGGCTAGCGGGGGGTCAGAGACCCAGTACTTC.

The rearrangement links TRBV27 to TRBJ1-2, with 7 nucleotides matching TRBD1. The CDR3 runs to 17 residues. With 2 bases clipped from V and 0 bases from J, the junction kept 9 bases outside the gene matches. Per the germline V gene, CDR1 is MNHEY and CDR2 is SMNVEV (reference sequence). CDR3 sequence: CASSLRQGTSSNYGYTF. In DNA, the CDR3 is TGTGCCAGCAGTTTAAGACAGGGCACATCCTCTAACTATGGCTACACCTTC.

The chain couples TRBV4-2 to TRBJ2-3; 13 bases are a match to TRBD2. The V and J ends lost 0 bases and 5 bases, in that order; junction bases with no gene match: 8. Germline-derived CDR1 and CDR2 are LGHNA and YNFKEQ. This CDR3 has 18 amino acids. CDR3 nucleotide sequence: TGTGCCAGCAGCCAAGACGACCGACTAGCGGGGGGCTTAGATACGCAGTATTTT. It translates to CASSQDDRLAGGLDTQYF.

The chain recombines TRBV13 with TRBJ2-2; TRBD1 is a possible D gene (7 bases). Germline lookup yields CDR1 PRHDT and CDR2 FYEKMQ (reference sequence). V lost 1 base and J lost 7, with 13 bases in between. CDR3 length: 15 residues. The CDR3 region is CASSLARGVGGELFF. In DNA, the CDR3 is TGTGCCAGCAGCTTAGCCAGGGGGGTCGGCGGGGAGCTGTTTTTT.

The CDR3: CASSVDVGANYGYTF. In DNA form, the CDR3 reads TGTGCCAGCAGCGTAGACGTGGGGGCGAACTATGGCTACACCTTC. The chain is built from TRBV9 and TRBJ1-2; perhaps TRBD1 as D (6 bases). The CDR3 has 15 residues. Germline loops: CDR1 SGDLS, CDR2 YYNGEE. Trimming stripped 0 bases from V and 2 bases from J, with 11 bases between.

The genes are TRBV28 and TRBJ1-4; 10 bases align to TRBD1. With 4 bases clipped from V and 5 bases from J, the junction kept 7 bases outside the gene matches. Germline assignment: CDR1 MDHEN and CDR2 SYDVKM. The CDR3 covers 16 residues. CDR3 sequence: CASSSRQGADNEKLFF. CDR3 bases: TGTGCCAGCAGTTCCCGACAGGGGGCCGACAATGAAAAACTGTTTTTT.

In its sample, this clone was seen once. The gene calls are TRBV25-1 and TRBJ1-1; D is unresolved. Between the trimmed V and J ends, which lost 5 bases and 4 bases, there was a span of 8 bases. The CDR3 totals 12 residues. Germline V gene lookup returns CDR1 MGHDK and CDR2 SYGVNS. CDR3 bases: TGTGCCAGCAGTCTTTCCGGCACTGAAGCTTTCTTT. Amino acid sequence: CASSLSGTEAFF.

The chain has TRBV5-1 and TRBJ2-7, with a possible D match to TRBD1 (5 bases). Trimming took 3 bases from V and 3 from J, leaving 10 bases between them. Per germline, CDR1 SGHRS and CDR2 YFSETQ. The CDR3 has 13 residues. The CDR3 DNA sequence: TGCGCCAGCAGCTCAGTGACAGACTACGAGCAGTACTTC. Encoded protein: CASSSVTDYEQYF. The whole variable domain, remainder taken from reference TRBV5-1 and TRBJ2-7, is KAGVTQTPRYLIKTRGQQVTLSCSPISGHRSVSWYQQTPGQGLQFLFEYFSETQRNKGNFPGRFSGRQFSNSRSEMNVSTLELGDSALYLCASSSVTDYEQYFGPGTRLTVT.

V is TRBV11-1 and J is TRBJ1-2; D remains ambiguous. This CDR3 spans 13 amino acids. V was pared by 5 bases and J by 7 bases, with 14 bases between. CDR1 and CDR2 (germline): SGHAT, FQDESV (reference sequence). CDR3 DNA: TGTGCCAGCAGCCCCCGTCGGGCGGGTGGCTACACCTTC. Its protein product is CASSPRRAGGYTF.

The V gene is TRBV4-1, the J gene TRBJ1-2, with D perhaps matching TRBD1 (5 bases). This CDR3 is 17 amino acids long. V gave up 0 bases and J gave up 5 bases, with 19 bases separating them. The germline V gene has CDR1 MGHRA and CDR2 YSYEKL. CDR3 nucleotides: TGCGCCAGCAGCCAAGACCCAGGGCAGGGCTCTTTATATGGCTACACCTTC. Translation: CASSQDPGQGSLYGYTF.

In its sample, this clone was seen once. The V gene is TRBV18, the J gene TRBJ1-1; no reliable D call. Germline V lookup: CDR1 KGHSH, CDR2 LQKENI. The CDR3 spans 13 residues. Trimming took off 5 bases at V and 1 base at J, with 8 bases between the two ends. CDR3 residues: CASSVIENTEAFF. In nucleotides, the CDR3 is TGTGCCAGCTCAGTAATAGAGAACACTGAAGCTTTCTTT.

The chain recombines TRBV27 with TRBJ2-7, with 9 positions matching TRBD2. CDR1 and CDR2 (germline): MNHEY, SMNVEV (reference sequence). V trimming: 9 bases; J trimming: 2 bases; junction bases outside the gene matches: 11. The CDR3 totals 15 residues. This CDR3 reads CASSSGNPRTYEQYF. The CDR3 DNA follows: TGTGCCAGTTCTAGCGGGAACCCCCGGACCTACGAGCAGTACTTC.

The gene calls are TRBV6-5 and TRBJ2-7; tentative D call: TRBD1 (5 bases). Germline lookup yields CDR1 MNHEY and CDR2 SVGAGI. The CDR3 covers 13 residues. V dropped 6 bases and J dropped 5 bases, with 14 bases sitting between them. For the CDR3, the DNA is TGTGCCAGCAGGTATCAGGGTTCCAACGAGCAGTACTTC. Translation: CASRYQGSNEQYF.

As for this clone: This CDR3 is also generated by other DNA sequences in the sample. The chain recombines TRBV7-3 with TRBJ1-1; no firm D call. The CDR3 runs 13 residues. Trimming pared 2 bases from V and 0 bases from J, leaving 4 bases between. Germline lookup yields CDR1 SGHTA and CDR2 FQGTGA. The CDR3 DNA sequence: TGTGCCAGCAGCTTACAAATGAACACTGAAGCTTTCTTT. Translation: CASSLQMNTEAFF.

The chain links TRBV5-8 to TRBJ1-4; D possibly corresponds to TRBD1 (6 bases). V was pared by 2 bases and J by 2 bases, with 16 bases between. This CDR3 has 17 residues. Germline CDR1 SGHTS, CDR2 YDEGEE. CDR3 protein: CASSFNRGGRTNEKLFF. CDR3 sequence (DNA): TGTGCCAGCAGCTTCAACCGAGGGGGACGGACTAATGAAAAACTGTTTTTT.

V is TRBV4-1 and J is TRBJ1-2; 8 bases align to TRBD1. This CDR3 is 15 amino acids long. Germline V gene sequence: CDR1 MGHRA, CDR2 YSYEKL. Trimming at V came to 4 bases and at J to 0 bases, leaving 4 bases not matched to a gene. CDR3 in DNA: TGCGCCAGCAGCCTGGACAGGGCCACTAACTATGGCTACACCTTC. Amino acid sequence: CASSLDRATNYGYTF.

The V call is TRBV7-2, the J call TRBJ2-7, with D tentatively TRBD2 (6 bases). The CDR3 totals 14 residues. Germline assignment: CDR1 SGHTA and CDR2 FQGNSA. The V and J ends lost 7 bases and 4 bases respectively, with 17 bases between them. CDR3 protein: CASKKQEGRYEQYF. CDR3 nucleotide sequence: TGTGCCAGCAAAAAACAGGAGGGAAGATACGAGCAGTACTTC.

This clone appeared once. V is TRBV11-2 and J is TRBJ2-2, with D tentatively TRBD1 (5 bases). The CDR3 runs to 15 residues. Germline loops: CDR1 SGHAT, CDR2 FQNNGV. Trimming removed 1 base at V and 4 bases at J, with 10 bases between. The CDR3 protein is CASSLVTARTGELFF. The CDR3, as DNA: TGTGCCAGCAGCTTAGTGACAGCGCGCACCGGGGAGCTGTTTTTT.

The chain combines TRBV5-5 with TRBJ2-3, with D possibly matching TRBD2 (6 bases). Germline lookup yields CDR1 SGHKS and CDR2 YYEKEE (reference sequence). Trimming left V 3 bases short and J 0 bases short, with 8 bases between. This CDR3 spans 14 amino acids. The CDR3 spells CASSSGLSTDTQYF. The CDR3 DNA reads as TGTGCCAGCAGCTCGGGACTCAGCACAGATACGCAGTATTTT.

V is TRBV5-5 and J is TRBJ1-2; D is uncertain. The CDR3 contains 17 residues. V lost 3 bases and J 4 bases, leaving 22 bases between the germline ends. Germline lookup yields CDR1 SGHKS and CDR2 YYEKEE (reference sequence). CDR3 sequence reads: CASSSLLTLPSGYGYTF. The CDR3 bases are TGTGCCAGCAGCTCATTACTGACCTTACCTTCGGGCTATGGCTACACCTTC.

The chain is built from TRBV7-2 and TRBJ2-7; D may be TRBD1 (5 bases). Germline V lookup: CDR1 SGHTA, CDR2 FQGNSA. The V and J ends lost 5 bases and 1 base respectively, with 12 bases between them. This CDR3 region has 14 residues. The DNA of the CDR3 is TGTGCCAGCAGCCCGGACACATCATCCTACGAGCAGTACTTC. Protein sequence: CASSPDTSSYEQYF.

The V gene is TRBV2, the J gene TRBJ2-3; 8 bases align to TRBD1. There are 15 residues in the CDR3. Losses at the gene ends were 6 bases for V and 4 bases for J; bases not matched to a gene: 9. Per the germline V gene, CDR1 is SNHLY and CDR2 is FYNNEI. The CDR3 region is CASRDYRTGPDTQYF. The CDR3 DNA is TGTGCCAGCAGAGATTATAGGACAGGGCCAGATACGCAGTATTTT.

V is TRBV6-6 and J is TRBJ1-6; D is uncertain. The germline gives CDR1 MNHNY, CDR2 SVGAGI (reference sequence). This CDR3 comprises 16 residues. With 0 bases removed from V and 8 bases from J, the gap between germline ends came to 14 bases. CDR3 sequence (DNA): TGTGCCAGCAGTTACTCGCCGGTGGGGAGTGATTCACCCCTCCACTTT. It encodes CASSYSPVGSDSPLHF.